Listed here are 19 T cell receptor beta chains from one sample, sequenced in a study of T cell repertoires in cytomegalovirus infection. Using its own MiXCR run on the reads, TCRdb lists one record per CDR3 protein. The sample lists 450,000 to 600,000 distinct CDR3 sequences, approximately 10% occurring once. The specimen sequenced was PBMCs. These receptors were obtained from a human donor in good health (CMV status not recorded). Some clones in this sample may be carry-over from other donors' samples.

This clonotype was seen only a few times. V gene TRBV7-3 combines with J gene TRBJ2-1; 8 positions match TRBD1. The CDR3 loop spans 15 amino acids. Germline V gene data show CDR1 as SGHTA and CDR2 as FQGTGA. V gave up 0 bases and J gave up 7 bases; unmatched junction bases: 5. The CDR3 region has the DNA TGTGCCAGCAGCTTAACGCGGGACAGGCGTAATGAGCAGTTCTTC. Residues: CASSLTRDRRNEQFF.

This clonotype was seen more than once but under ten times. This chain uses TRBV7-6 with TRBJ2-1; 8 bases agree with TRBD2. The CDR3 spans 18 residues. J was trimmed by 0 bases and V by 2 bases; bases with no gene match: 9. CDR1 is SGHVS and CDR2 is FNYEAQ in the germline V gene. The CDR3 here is CASSLMASGYSSYNEQFF. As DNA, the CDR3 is TGTGCCAGCAGCTTAATGGCTAGCGGGTACAGCTCCTACAATGAGCAGTTCTTC. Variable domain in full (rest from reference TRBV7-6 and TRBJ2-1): GAGVSQSPRYKVTKRGQDVALRCDPISGHVSLYWYRQALGQGPEFLTYFNYEAQQDKSGLPNDRFSAERPEGSISTLTIQRTEQRDSAMYRCASSLMASGYSSYNEQFFGPGTRLTVL.

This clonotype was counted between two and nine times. The CDR3 nucleotides are TGTGCCAGCTCACCATTTGGGGACTCCTACAATGAGCAGTTCTTC. Translating it yields CASSPFGDSYNEQFF. The gene calls are TRBV18 and TRBJ2-1; D not certain. With 2 bases removed from V and 0 bases from J, the gap between germline ends came to 8 bases. CDR1 and CDR2 from the germline V gene are KGHSH and LQKENI. The CDR3 loop spans 15 amino acids.

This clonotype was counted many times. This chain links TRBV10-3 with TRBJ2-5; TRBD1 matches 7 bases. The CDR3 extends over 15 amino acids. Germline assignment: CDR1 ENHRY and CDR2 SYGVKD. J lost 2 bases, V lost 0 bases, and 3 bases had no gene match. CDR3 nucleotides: TGTGCCATCAGTGAGTCCTCGACAGGGCAAGAGACCCAGTACTTC. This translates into CAISESSTGQETQYF.

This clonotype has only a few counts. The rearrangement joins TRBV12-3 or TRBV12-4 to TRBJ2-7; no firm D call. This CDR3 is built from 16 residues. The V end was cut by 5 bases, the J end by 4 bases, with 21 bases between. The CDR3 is CASSPRPPTVLYEQYF. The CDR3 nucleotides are TGTGCCAGCAGTCCAAGGCCCCCCACAGTCCTGTACGAGCAGTACTTC.

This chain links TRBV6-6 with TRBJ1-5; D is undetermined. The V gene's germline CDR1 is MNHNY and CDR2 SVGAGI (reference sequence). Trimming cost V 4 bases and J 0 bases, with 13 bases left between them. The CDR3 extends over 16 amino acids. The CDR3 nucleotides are TGTGCCAGCAGTTTAGACGGATCTGATAGCAATCAGCCCCAGCATTTT. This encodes CASSLDGSDSNQPQHF.

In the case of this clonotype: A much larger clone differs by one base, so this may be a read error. The CDR3 DNA follows: TGTGCCAGCAGCCGAATTGGCGGACGCACAGATACGCAGTATTTT. Translating gives CASSRIGGRTDTQYF. The chain carries TRBV6-5 and TRBJ2-3; D remains ambiguous. Germline V gene lookup returns CDR1 MNHEY and CDR2 SVGAGI. This CDR3 spans 15 amino acids. Trimming removed 6 bases from V and 1 base from J, with 14 bases in between.

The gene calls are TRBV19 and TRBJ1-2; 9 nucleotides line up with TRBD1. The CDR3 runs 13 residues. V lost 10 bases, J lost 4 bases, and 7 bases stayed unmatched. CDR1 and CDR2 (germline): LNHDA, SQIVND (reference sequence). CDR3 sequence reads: CATSPGQGYGYTF. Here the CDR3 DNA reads TGTGCCACTTCTCCGGGACAGGGCTATGGCTACACCTTC.

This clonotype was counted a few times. CDR3 sequence: CASSQDPGGGNTIYF. CDR3 sequence (DNA): TGTGCCAGCAGCCAAGATCCCGGGGGCGGAAACACCATATATTTT. The V gene is TRBV14, the J gene TRBJ1-3; D possibly corresponds to TRBD1 (6 bases). The V end lost 0 bases, the J end lost 4 bases, and 10 bases lay between the germline ends. The V gene's germline CDR1 is SGHDN and CDR2 FVKESK. The CDR3 consists of 15 residues.

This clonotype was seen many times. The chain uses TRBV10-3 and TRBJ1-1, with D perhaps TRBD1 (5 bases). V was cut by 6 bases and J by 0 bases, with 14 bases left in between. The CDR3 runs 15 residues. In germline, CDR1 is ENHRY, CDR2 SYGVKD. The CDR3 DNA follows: TGTGCCATCAGCCCTGGGGACCTTTTGAACACTGAAGCTTTCTTT. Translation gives CAISPGDLLNTEAFF.

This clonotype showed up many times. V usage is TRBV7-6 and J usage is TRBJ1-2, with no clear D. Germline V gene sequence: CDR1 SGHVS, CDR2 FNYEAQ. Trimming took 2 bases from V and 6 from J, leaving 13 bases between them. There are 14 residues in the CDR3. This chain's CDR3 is CASSLTEVLDGYTF. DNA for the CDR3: TGTGCCAGCAGCTTAACGGAGGTGTTGGATGGCTACACCTTC.

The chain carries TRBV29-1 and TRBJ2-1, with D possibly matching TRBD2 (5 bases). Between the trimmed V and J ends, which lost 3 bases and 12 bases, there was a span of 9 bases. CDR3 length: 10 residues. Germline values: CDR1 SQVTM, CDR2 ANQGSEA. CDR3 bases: TGCAGCGTTGAGATGGCGGGGCAGTTCTTC. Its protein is CSVEMAGQFF.

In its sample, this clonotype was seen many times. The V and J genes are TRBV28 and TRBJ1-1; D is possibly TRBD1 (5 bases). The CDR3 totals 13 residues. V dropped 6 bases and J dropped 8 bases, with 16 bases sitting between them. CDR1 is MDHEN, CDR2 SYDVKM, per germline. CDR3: CASRSRDRGEAFF. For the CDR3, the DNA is TGTGCCAGCAGATCCCGGGACCGGGGCGAAGCTTTCTTT.

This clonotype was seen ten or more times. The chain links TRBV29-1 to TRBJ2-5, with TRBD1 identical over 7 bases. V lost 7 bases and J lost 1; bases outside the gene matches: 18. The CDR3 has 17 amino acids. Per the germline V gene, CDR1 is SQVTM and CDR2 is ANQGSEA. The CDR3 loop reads CSARLVRGGSLQETQYF. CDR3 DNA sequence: TGCAGCGCACGCCTGGTTCGAGGGGGCTCCCTCCAAGAGACCCAGTACTTC.

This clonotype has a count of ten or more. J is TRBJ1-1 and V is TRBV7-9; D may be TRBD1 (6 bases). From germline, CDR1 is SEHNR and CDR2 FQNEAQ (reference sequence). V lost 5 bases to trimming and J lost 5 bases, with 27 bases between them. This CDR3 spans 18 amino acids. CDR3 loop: CASSPPSGWGAGKTEAFF. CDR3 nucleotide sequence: TGTGCCAGCAGCCCGCCCAGCGGTTGGGGGGCGGGAAAAACTGAAGCTTTCTTT. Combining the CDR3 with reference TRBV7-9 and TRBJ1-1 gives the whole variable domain DTGVSQNPRHKITKRGQNVTFRCDPISEHNRLYWYRQTLGQGPEFLTYFQNEAQLEKSRLLSDRFSAERPKGSFSTLEIQRTEQGDSAMYLCASSPPSGWGAGKTEAFFGQGTRLTVV.

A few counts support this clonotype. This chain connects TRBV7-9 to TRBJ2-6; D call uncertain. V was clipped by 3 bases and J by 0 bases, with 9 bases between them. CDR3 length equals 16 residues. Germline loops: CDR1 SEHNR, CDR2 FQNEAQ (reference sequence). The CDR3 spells CASSFNQISGANVLTF. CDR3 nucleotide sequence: TGTGCCAGCAGCTTCAACCAAATCTCTGGGGCCAACGTCCTGACTTTC.

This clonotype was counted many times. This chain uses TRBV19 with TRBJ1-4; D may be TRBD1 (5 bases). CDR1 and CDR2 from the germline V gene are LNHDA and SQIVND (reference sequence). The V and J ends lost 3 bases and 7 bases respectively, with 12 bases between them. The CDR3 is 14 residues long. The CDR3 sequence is CASSMNQGGEKLFF. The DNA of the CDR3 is TGTGCCAGTAGTATGAATCAGGGAGGTGAAAAACTGTTTTTT.

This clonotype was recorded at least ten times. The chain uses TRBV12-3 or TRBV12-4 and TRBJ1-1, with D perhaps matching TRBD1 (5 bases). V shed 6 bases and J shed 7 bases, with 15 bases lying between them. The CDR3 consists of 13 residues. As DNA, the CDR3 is TGTGCCAGCAGCCCCCAGGGTCGATATGAAGCTTTCTTT. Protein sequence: CASSPQGRYEAFF.

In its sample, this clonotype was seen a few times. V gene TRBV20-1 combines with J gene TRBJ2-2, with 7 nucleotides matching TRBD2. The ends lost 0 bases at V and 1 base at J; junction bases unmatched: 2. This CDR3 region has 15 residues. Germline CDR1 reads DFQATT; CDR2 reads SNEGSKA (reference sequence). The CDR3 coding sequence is TGCAGTGCTAGAGACCCTAGCGGGAACACCGGGGAGCTGTTTTTT. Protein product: CSARDPSGNTGELFF.